This T cell receptor (beta chain) was recovered during a study of blood T cell repertoires in COVID-19. Study information: There were acute and convalescent COVID-19 samples, and they came from the United States, Italy and Spain.

The germline V gene has CDR1 LNHDA and CDR2 SQIVND (reference sequence). The ends lost 10 bases at V and 6 bases at J; junction bases unmatched: 7. The CDR3 loop spans 14 amino acids. In the study's own analysis: Amplification of reference gene primers provided the estimated nucleated cell counts. TCRdb keeps only in-frame clones here, not all; method: immunoSEQ multiplex PCR. V and J calls and clone size are those listed in that table; D and trimming were worked out from the DNA. The repertoire includes around 140,000 clones, about four fifths of them detected once, and approximately 18% sits in the top ten.

This sequence joins TRBV19 and TRBJ1-5; 12 nucleotides match TRBD1. Sequencing input: peripheral blood. This receptor was identified in a woman of 80 years or more with acute or convalescent COVID-19. The CDR3 DNA is TGTGCCACTTCCGGGACAGGGGGCTTTCAGCCCCAGCATTTT. The encoded protein is CATSGTGGFQPQHF.